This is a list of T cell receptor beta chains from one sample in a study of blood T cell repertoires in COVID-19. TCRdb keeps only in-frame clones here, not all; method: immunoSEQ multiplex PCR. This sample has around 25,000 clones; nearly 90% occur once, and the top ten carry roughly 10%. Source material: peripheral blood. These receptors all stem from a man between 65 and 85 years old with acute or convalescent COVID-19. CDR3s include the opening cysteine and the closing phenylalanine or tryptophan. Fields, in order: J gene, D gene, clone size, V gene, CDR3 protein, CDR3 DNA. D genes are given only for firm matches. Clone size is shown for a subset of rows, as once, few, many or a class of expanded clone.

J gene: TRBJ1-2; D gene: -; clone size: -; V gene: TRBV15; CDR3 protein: CATSRVGRSDGYTF; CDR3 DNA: TGTGCCACCAGCAGAGTCGGCAGAAGCGATGGCTACACCTTC
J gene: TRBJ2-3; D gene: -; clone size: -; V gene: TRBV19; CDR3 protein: CASSIGGSTDTQYF; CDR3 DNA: TGTGCCAGTAGTATAGGAGGGAGCACAGATACGCAGTATTTT
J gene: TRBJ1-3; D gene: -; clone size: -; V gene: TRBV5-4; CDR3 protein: CASSPTRGSGNTIYF; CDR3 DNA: TGTGCCAGCAGCCCGACCCGGGGCTCTGGAAACACCATATATTTT
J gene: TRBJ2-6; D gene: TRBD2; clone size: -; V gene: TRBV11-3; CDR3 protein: CASSLGGAGANVLTF; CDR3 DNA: TGTGCCAGCAGCCTGGGGGGGGCTGGGGCCAACGTCCTGACTTTC
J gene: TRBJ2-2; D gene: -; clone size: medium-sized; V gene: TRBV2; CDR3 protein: CASSDDTGELFF; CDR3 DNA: TGTGCCAGCAGTGACGACACCGGGGAGCTGTTTTTT
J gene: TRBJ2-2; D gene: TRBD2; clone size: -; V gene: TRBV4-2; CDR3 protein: CASSPLGGGRELFF; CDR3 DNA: TGTGCCAGCAGCCCTCTGGGCGGGGGGAGGGAGCTGTTTTTT
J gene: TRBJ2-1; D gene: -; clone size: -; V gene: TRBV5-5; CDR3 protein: CASSRDGDSYNEQFF; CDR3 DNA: TGTGCCAGCAGCCGCGACGGAGATTCCTACAATGAGCAGTTCTTC
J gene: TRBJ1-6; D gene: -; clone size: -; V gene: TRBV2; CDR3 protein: CATQGVENYSPLHF; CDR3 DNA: TGTGCCACCCAAGGGGTGGAGAACTATTCACCCCTCCACTTT
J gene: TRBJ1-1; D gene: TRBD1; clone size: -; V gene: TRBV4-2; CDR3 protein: CASSPNRGLRGGQTEAFF; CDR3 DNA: TGTGCCAGCAGCCCAAACAGGGGGCTGAGGGGCGGACAGACTGAAGCTTTCTTT
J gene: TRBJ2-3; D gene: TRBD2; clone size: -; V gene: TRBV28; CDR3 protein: CASSSAGTSENTQYF; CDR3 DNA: TGTGCCAGCAGCTCAGCCGGGACTAGCGAAAATACGCAGTATTTT
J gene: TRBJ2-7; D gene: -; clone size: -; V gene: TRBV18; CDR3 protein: CASSPVNQDYEQYF; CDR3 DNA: TGTGCCAGCTCACCCGTGAATCAGGACTACGAGCAGTACTTC
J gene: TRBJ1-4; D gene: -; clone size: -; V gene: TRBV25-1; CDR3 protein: CASSEGWTQGLFF; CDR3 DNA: TGTGCCAGCAGTGAAGGGTGGACACAGGGACTGTTTTTT
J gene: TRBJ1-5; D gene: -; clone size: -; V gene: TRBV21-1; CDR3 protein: CASSKGTGGIGGNQPQHF; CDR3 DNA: TGTGCCAGCAGCAAAGGGACAGGGGGCATTGGGGGCAATCAGCCCCAGCATTTT
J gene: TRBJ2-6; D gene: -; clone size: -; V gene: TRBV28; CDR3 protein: CASLGVINLSGANVLTF; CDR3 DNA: TGTGCCAGCTTAGGAGTAATAAACCTCTCTGGGGCCAACGTCCTGACTTTC
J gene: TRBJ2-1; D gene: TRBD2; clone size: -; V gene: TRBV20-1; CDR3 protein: CSASSGGRADNEQFF; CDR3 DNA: TGCAGTGCTAGTTCCGGCGGGAGGGCCGACAATGAGCAGTTCTTC
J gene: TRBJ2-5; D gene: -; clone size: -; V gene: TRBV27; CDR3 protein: CASSSVGGFETQYF; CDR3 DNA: TGTGCCAGCAGTTCCGTGGGGGGTTTCGAGACCCAGTACTTC
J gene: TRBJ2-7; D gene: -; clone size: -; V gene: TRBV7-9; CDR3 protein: CASSAARTETYEQYF; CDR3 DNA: TGTGCCAGCAGCGCCGCGAGGACAGAAACCTACGAGCAGTACTTC
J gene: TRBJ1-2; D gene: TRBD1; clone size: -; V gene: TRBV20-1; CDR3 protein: CSAQGAHGYTF; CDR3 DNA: TGCAGTGCACAGGGGGCGCATGGCTACACCTTC
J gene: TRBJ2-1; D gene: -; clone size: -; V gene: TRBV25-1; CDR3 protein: CASSGGLIHEQFF; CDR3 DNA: TGTGCCAGCAGCGGTGGGCTAATCCATGAGCAGTTCTTC
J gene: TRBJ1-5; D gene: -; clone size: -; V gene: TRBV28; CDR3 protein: CASSLSQLPRNYGQPQHF; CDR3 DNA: TGTGCCAGCAGTTTATCCCAGCTTCCGCGGAATTATGGCCAGCCCCAGCATTTT
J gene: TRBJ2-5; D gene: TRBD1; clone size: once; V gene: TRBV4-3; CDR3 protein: CASSQGGTGETQYF; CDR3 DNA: TGCGCCAGCAGCCAAGGCGGGACAGGGGAGACCCAGTACTTC
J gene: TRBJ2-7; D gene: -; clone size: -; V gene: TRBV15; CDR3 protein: CATSRGGSAYEQYF; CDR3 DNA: TGTGCCACCAGCAGAGGAGGGAGTGCCTACGAGCAGTACTTC
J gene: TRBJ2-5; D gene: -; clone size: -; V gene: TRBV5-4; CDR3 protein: CASSWGPAETQYF; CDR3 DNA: TGTGCCAGCAGCTGGGGCCCTGCGGAGACCCAGTACTTC
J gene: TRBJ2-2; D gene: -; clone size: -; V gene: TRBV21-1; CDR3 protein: CASRSNTGRGNTGELFF; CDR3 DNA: TGTGCCAGCAGATCAAATACAGGGAGGGGTAACACCGGGGAGCTGTTTTTT
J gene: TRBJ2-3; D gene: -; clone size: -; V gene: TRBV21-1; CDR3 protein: CASTNAGGVEIGDTQYF; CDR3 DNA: TGTGCCAGCACCAACGCGGGGGGGGTGGAGATAGGGGATACGCAGTATTTT
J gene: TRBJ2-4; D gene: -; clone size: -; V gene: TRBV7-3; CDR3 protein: CASSFSSGVVAKNIQYF; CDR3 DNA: TGTGCCAGCAGCTTTAGTTCGGGGGTTGTAGCCAAAAACATTCAGTACTTC
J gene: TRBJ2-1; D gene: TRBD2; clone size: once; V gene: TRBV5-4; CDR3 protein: CASSPGLAGDNEQFF; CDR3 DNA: TGTGCCAGCAGCCCGGGACTAGCGGGAGACAATGAGCAGTTCTTC
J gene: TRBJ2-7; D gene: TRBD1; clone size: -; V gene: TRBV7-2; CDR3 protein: CASSQQPGQGDEQYF; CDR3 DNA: TGTGCCAGCAGCCAGCAGCCGGGACAGGGGGACGAGCAGTACTTC
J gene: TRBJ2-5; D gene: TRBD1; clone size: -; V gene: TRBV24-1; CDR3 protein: CATSDLAPGQGIQETQYF; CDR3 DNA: TGTGCCACCAGTGATTTAGCCCCCGGACAGGGAATACAAGAGACCCAGTACTTC
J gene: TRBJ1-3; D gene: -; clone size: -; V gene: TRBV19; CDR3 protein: CASSITYLSGNTIYF; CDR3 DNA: TGTGCCAGTAGTATCACTTACCTCTCTGGAAACACCATATATTTT
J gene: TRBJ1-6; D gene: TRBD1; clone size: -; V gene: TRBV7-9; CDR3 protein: CASSLRDSLNSPLHF; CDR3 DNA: TGTGCCAGCAGCCTCCGGGACAGCCTTAATTCACCCCTCCACTTT
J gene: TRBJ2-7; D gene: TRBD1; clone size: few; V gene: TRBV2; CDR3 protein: CASKGTANSYEQYF; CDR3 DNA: TGTGCCAGCAAGGGGACAGCTAACTCCTACGAGCAGTACTTC
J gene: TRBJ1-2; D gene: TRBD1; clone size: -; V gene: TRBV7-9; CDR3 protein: CASSPGQGYGYTF; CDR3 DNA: TGTGCCAGCAGCCCGGGACAGGGCTATGGCTACACCTTC
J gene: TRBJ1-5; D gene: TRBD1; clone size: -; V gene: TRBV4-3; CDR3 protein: CASSQGEDNQPQHF; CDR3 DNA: TGCGCCAGTAGCCAGGGGGAGGACAATCAGCCCCAGCATTTT
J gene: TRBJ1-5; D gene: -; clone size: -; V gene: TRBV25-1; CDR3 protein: CASRQGNQPQHF; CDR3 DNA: TGTGCCAGCAGACAGGGTAATCAGCCCCAGCATTTT
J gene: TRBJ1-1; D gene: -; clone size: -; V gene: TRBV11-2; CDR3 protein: CASSPHEGAPEAFF; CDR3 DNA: TGTGCCAGCAGCCCTCACGAGGGTGCACCAGAAGCTTTCTTT
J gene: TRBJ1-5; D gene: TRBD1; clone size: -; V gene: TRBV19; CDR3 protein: CASSVQGSNQPQHF; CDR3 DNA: TGTGCCAGTAGTGTACAGGGGAGCAATCAGCCCCAGCATTTT
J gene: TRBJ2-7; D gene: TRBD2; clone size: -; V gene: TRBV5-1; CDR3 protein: CASSLGLAVDEQYF; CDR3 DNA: TGCGCCAGCAGCTTGGGACTAGCGGTAGACGAGCAGTACTTC
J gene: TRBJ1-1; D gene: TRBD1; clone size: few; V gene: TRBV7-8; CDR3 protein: CASSYTGGGTEAFF; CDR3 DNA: TGTGCCAGCAGCTATACAGGGGGCGGCACTGAAGCTTTCTTT
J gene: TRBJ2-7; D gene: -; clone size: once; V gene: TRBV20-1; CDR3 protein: CSAESSYEQYF; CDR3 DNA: TGCAGTGCCGAGAGTTCCTACGAGCAGTACTTC
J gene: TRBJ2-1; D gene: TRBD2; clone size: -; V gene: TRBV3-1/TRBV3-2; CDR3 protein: CASSPGTSGVSSYNEQFF; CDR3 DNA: TGTGCCAGCAGCCCCGGGACTAGCGGGGTTAGCTCCTACAATGAGCAGTTCTTC
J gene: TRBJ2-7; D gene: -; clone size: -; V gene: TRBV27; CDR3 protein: CATGEIYEQYF; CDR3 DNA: TGTGCCACCGGGGAAATCTACGAGCAGTACTTC
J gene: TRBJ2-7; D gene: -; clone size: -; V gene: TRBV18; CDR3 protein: CASSPSVDEQYF; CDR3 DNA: TGTGCCAGCTCACCATCCGTCGACGAGCAGTACTTC
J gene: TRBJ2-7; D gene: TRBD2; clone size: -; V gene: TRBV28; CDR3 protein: CASTAPNSGSIYEQYF; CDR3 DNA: TGTGCCAGCACCGCGCCAAATAGCGGGAGTATCTACGAGCAGTACTTC
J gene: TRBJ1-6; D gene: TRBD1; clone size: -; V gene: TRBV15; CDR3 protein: CATRDYTGDNSPLHF; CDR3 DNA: TGTGCCACCAGAGACTATACAGGGGATAATTCACCCCTCCACTTT
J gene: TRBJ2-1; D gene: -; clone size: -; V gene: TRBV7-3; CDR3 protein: CASSPMNSYNEQFF; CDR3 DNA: TGTGCCAGCAGCCCTATGAACTCCTACAATGAGCAGTTCTTC
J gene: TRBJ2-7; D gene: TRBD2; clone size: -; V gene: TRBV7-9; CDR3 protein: CASSYRSGSKSYEQYF; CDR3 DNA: TGTGCCAGCAGTTATCGTAGCGGGAGTAAGTCCTACGAGCAGTACTTC
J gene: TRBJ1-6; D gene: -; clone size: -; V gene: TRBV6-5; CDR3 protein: CASQDSPNSPLHF; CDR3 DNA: TGTGCCAGCCAGGACAGTCCAAATTCACCCCTCCACTTT
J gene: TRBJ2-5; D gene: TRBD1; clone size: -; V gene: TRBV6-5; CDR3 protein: CASSNWDRKETQYF; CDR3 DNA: TGTGCCAGCAGTAATTGGGACAGGAAAGAGACCCAGTACTTC
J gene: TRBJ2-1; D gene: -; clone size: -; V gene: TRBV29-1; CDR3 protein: CSVLVREQFF; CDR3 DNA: TGCAGCGTCCTAGTGCGGGAGCAGTTCTTC
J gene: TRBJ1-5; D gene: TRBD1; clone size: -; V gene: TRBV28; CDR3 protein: CASSGTDYSNQPQHF; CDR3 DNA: TGTGCCAGCAGCGGGACAGATTATAGCAATCAGCCCCAGCATTTT